This TCR beta chain was recorded in a study of blood T cell repertoires in COVID-19. Across the study: Specimens from acute and convalescent COVID-19 originated in the United States, Italy and Spain. PBMCs, B-cell-depleted T cells, or T cells were the source of the cDNA or gDNA that made up the material.

Sequencing was performed with immunoSEQ multiplex PCR; in TCRdb, only in-frame clones are kept and a portion is missing. The sample records some 16,000 clones, about 87% being singletons. Germline CDR1 is MDHEN and CDR2 is SYDVKM. Trimming cost V 4 bases and J 9 bases, with 16 bases left between them. The CDR3 covers 14 residues. This clone was seen only a few times. The specimen sequenced was peripheral blood. The clonotype was recovered from a human donor in a cohort sampled during active COVID-19. The chain joins TRBV28 to TRBJ1-5; D is perhaps TRBD1 (5 bases). The CDR3 reads CASSSQLRVSPQHF. The CDR3 bases are TGTGCCAGCAGTTCTCAACTCAGGGTCTCGCCCCAGCATTTT.